Described below is a single TCR beta chain sequence and its context. The antigen is not known. Sequencing was performed with immunoSEQ multiplex PCR; in TCRdb, only in-frame clones are kept and a portion is missing. The repertoire holds some 69,000 clones, about 88% seen once, with 4% in the top ten. The CDR3 sequence is 15 residues long. V was clipped by 2 bases and J by 2 bases, with 10 bases between them. In germline, CDR1 is MNHNY, CDR2 SVGAGI (reference sequence). This sample was taken from a study of OX40 agonist ivuxolimab in advanced cancers. The wider study: Patients undergoing dose escalation presented with hepatocellular carcinoma, melanoma, renal cell or head and neck cancer. Partial responses were achieved by three patients, one with hepatocellular carcinoma and two with cutaneous melanoma. Earlier anti-PD-1, anti-PD-L1 or anti-CTLA-4 therapy was permitted; 40% had received some. Broader study findings: Clonal expansion was seen in CD4+ and CD8+ blood T cells by week 6 at 0.1 to 3.0 mg/kg.

This receptor was identified in an adult with an advanced solid tumor such as melanoma, head and neck, liver or kidney cancer. The starting material was CD4+ or CD8+ T cells sorted from blood, obtained in a trial of the OX40 agonist ivuxolimab. V is TRBV6-6 and J is TRBJ1-5, with a tentative D call TRBD1 (6 bases). The CDR3 DNA reads TGTGCCAGCAGTTACGAACAGGGCGGCAATCAGCCCCAGCATTTT. Translated, it gives CASSYEQGGNQPQHF.